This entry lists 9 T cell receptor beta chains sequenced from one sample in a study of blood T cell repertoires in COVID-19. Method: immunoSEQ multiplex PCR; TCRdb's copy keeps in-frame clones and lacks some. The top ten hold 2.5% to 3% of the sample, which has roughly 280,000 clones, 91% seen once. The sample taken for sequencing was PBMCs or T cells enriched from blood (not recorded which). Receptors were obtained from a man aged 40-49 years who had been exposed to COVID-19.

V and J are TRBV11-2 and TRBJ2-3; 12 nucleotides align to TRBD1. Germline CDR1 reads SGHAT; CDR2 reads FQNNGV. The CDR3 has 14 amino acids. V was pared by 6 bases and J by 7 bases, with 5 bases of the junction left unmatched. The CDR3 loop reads CASRGQGAYYTQYF. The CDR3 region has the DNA TGTGCCAGCAGGGGACAGGGGGCTTATTATACGCAGTATTTT. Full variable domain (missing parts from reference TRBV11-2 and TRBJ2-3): EAGVAQSPRYKIIEKRQSVAFWCNPISGHATLYWYQQILGQGPKLLIQFQNNGVVDDSQLPKDRFSAERLKGVDSTLKIQPAKLEDSAVYLCASRGQGAYYTQYFGPGTRLTVL.

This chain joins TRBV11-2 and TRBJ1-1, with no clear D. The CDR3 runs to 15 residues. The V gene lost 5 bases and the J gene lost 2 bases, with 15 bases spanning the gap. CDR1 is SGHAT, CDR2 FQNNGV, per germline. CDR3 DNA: TGTGCCAGCAGCGCCACTGTTACAGCCAACACTGAAGCTTTCTTT. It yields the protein CASSATVTANTEAFF.

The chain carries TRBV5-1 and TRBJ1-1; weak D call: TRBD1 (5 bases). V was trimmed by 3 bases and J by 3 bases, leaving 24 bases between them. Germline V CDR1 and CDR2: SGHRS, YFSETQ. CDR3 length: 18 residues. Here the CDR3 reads CASSSGGVVSRAYTEAFF. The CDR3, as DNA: TGCGCCAGCAGCTCGGGAGGGGTAGTCAGCCGTGCTTACACTGAAGCTTTCTTT.

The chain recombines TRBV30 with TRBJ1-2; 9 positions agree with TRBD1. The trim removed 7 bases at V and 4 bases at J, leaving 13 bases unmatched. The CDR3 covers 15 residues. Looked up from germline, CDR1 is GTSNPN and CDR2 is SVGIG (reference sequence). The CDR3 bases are TGTGCCTCTCAAAGAAGCCGGGACAGGGTCTATGGCTACACCTTC. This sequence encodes CASQRSRDRVYGYTF.

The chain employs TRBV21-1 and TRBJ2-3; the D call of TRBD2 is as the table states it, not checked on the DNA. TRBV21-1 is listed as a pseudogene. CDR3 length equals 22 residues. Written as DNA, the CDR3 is TGTGCCAGCAGCAAACGAGGGACTTACGATGCCGGAGGACTAGATAACACAGATACGCAGTATTTT. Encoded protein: CASSKRGTYDAGGLDNTDTQYF.

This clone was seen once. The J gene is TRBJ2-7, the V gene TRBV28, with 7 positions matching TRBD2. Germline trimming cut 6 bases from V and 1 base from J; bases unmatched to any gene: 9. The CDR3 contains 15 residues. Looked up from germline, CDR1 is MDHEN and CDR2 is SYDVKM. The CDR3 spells CASSPKKRESYEQYF. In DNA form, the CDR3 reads TGTGCCAGCAGCCCGAAAAAGCGGGAATCCTACGAGCAGTACTTC.

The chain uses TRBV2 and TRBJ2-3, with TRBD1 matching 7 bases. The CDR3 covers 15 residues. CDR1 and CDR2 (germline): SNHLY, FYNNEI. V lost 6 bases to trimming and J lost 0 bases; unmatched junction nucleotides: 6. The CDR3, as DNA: TGTGCCAGCAGAGGGACAGCGTCTAGCACAGATACGCAGTATTTT. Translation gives CASRGTASSTDTQYF.

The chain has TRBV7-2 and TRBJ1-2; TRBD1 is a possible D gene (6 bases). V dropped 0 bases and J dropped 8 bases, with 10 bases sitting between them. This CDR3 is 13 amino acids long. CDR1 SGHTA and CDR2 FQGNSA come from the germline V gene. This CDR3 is CASSLAPGDGYTF. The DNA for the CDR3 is TGTGCCAGCAGCTTAGCTCCAGGGGACGGCTACACCTTC.

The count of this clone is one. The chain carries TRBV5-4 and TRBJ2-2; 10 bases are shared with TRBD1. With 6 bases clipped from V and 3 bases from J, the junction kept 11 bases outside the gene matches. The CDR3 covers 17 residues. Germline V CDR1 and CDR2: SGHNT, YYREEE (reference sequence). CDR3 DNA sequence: TGTGCCAGCAACATTGATGGACAGGGGGGAGACACCGGGGAGCTGTTTTTT. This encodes CASNIDGQGGDTGELFF.